This entry lists 3 T cell receptor beta chains sequenced from one sample in a study of vaccination effects on CD4 cells after COVID-19. Repertoires were generated with immunoSEQ multiplex PCR, while TCRdb's copy carries only in-frame clones and drops some. In the table there are under 55,000 clones, about three quarters of which are singletons. Culture lasted under 13 days before CD4+ T cell isolation. Participants got two doses of BNT162b2 or mRNA-1273 vaccine. No antigen has been identified for these receptors. Sequencing was performed on CD4+ T cells from PBMCs cultured without peptide, taken after COVID-19 vaccination. The receptors originated from a human donor who received a COVID-19 vaccine.

This rearrangement joins TRBV6-4 to TRBJ2-3; D gene ambiguous. Germline CDR1 and CDR2: MRHNA and SNTAGT. V was trimmed by 3 bases and J by 2 bases, leaving 6 bases between them. This CDR3 spans 13 amino acids. The CDR3 DNA reads TGTGCCAGCAGTGAATCATCCACAGATACGCAGTATTTT. It specifies CASSESSTDTQYF.

This rearrangement joins TRBV5-1 to TRBJ2-3, with TRBD2 identical over 13 bases. CDR3 length: 16 residues. The V segment lost 4 bases and the J segment 2 bases; nucleotides outside the gene matches: 4. Germline assignment: CDR1 SGHRS and CDR2 YFSETQ. This CDR3 is CASSQGTSGATDTQYF. The CDR3 DNA follows: TGCGCCAGCAGCCAAGGGACTAGCGGGGCCACAGATACGCAGTATTTT.

The gene calls are TRBV2 and TRBJ2-7; D may match TRBD1 or TRBD2 (6 bases each). Germline V gene data show CDR1 as SNHLY and CDR2 as FYNNEI. V lost 10 bases, J lost 2 bases, and 18 bases lay in between. CDR3 length equals 14 residues. CDR3 protein: CATREDSSAYEQYF. As DNA, the CDR3 is TGTGCCACAAGGGAGGACAGCTCTGCCTACGAGCAGTACTTC. The full variable domain, its missing parts supplied by reference TRBV2 and TRBJ2-7, is EPEVTQTPSHQVTQMGQEVILRCVPISNHLYFYWYRQILGQKVEFLVSFYNNEISEKSEIFDDQFSVERPDGSNFTLKIRSTKLEDSAMYFCATREDSSAYEQYFGPGTRLTVT.